This TCR beta chain was captured by sequencing in a study of preoperative IRX-2 immunotherapy in early breast cancer. The CDR3 length is 17 residues. CDR1 is ENHRY and CDR2 is SYGVKD in the germline V gene. With 0 bases removed from V and 3 bases from J, the gap between germline ends came to 16 bases. Here immunoSEQ multiplex PCR was the method, and the copy in TCRdb shows in-frame clones only, minus some. The sample consists of 25,000 or so clones, roughly 95% of them appearing once. Treatment meaning: preoperative locoregional IRX-2 cytokine immunotherapy. Patients received preoperative, locoregional IRX-2 cytokine immunotherapy in a phase Ib study.

V and J are TRBV10-3 and TRBJ2-3; D might be TRBD1 (5 bases). This receptor was obtained from a human donor with breast cancer. Sequencing used tumor tissue, obtained after IRX-2 immunotherapy. The CDR3 region is CAISESAFSTGTDTQYF. In DNA form, the CDR3 reads TGTGCCATCAGTGAGTCCGCCTTCAGCACAGGTACAGATACGCAGTATTTT.